The rows below give T cell receptor beta chains drawn from one sample of a study of neurological immune-mediated disorders. TCRdb reanalysed the 5' RACE reads using MiXCR and keeps one entry per CDR3 protein. Counted here are tens of thousands of distinct CDR3 sequences, approximately 13% occurring once; the ten biggest clones make up just under 5%. The sequencing sample was made of PBMCs. These receptors all come from a female donor with HTLV-1-associated myelopathy (HAM/TSP). Each CDR3 is given with its conserved first and last residue. The order of the fields is J gene, clone size, D gene, V gene, CDR3 protein, CDR3 DNA. The D gene is left open where the match is weak. Where a row states a size, it is once, few, many or the class of an expanded clone; other rows omit it.

>TRBJ2-5|many|TRBD1|TRBV5-1
CASRDRGSSEETQYF
TGCGCCAGCCGGGACAGGGGGTCGTCCGAAGAGACCCAGTACTTC
>TRBJ2-1|many|.|TRBV20-1
CSATSDSLGGTYNEQFF
TGCAGTGCTACGTCCGATTCCCTTGGGGGGACCTACAATGAGCAGTTCTTC
>TRBJ2-6|many|TRBD1|TRBV12-3/TRBV12-4
CASSRRQGTSGANVLTF
TGTGCCAGCAGCCGTCGACAGGGTACCTCTGGGGCCAACGTCCTGACTTTC
>TRBJ2-1|many|.|TRBV28
CASTPTGSSYNEQFF
TGTGCCAGCACCCCAACAGGGAGCTCCTACAATGAGCAGTTCTTC
>TRBJ2-3|many|TRBD2|TRBV20-1
CSARDLAGTTNTQYF
TGCAGTGCTAGAGATTTAGCGGGGACGACAAATACGCAGTATTTT
>TRBJ1-1|.|.|TRBV6-2/TRBV6-3
CASSPYGPNYEAFF
TGTGCCAGCAGTCCTTACGGCCCGAACTATGAAGCTTTCTTT
>TRBJ2-7|few|.|TRBV7-2
CASSFGGTQTYEQYF
TGTGCCAGCAGCTTCGGGGGCACGCAGACCTACGAGCAGTACTTC
>TRBJ1-2|many|.|TRBV9
CASSVGQTRYGYTF
TGTGCCAGCAGCGTAGGGCAGACCCGCTATGGCTACACCTTC
>TRBJ2-2|many|.|TRBV28
CASSLYSTNTGELFF
TGTGCCAGCAGCTTATACAGTACGAACACCGGGGAGCTGTTTTTT
>TRBJ2-5|.|.|TRBV28
CASRQGRPKAQYF
TGTGCCAGCAGGCAGGGGAGGCCCAAGGCCCAGTACTTC
>TRBJ1-2|few|TRBD1|TRBV3-1
CASSQTLTGDGYTF
TGTGCCAGCAGCCAAACTTTGACAGGGGATGGCTACACCTTC
>TRBJ2-7|many|.|TRBV29-1
CSVEEGEYEQYF
TGCAGCGTTGAAGAGGGGGAGTACGAGCAGTACTTC
>TRBJ2-6|many|.|TRBV7-9
CASSPVGEANVLTF
TGTGCCAGCAGCCCGGTAGGCGAGGCCAACGTCCTGACTTTC
>TRBJ2-1|many|TRBD2|TRBV5-1
CASSLDQVAGVSNEQFF
TGCGCCAGCAGCTTGGACCAAGTAGCGGGGGTCTCCAATGAGCAGTTCTTC
>TRBJ1-5|.|.|TRBV19
CASSMGNREGWQPQHF
TGTGCCAGTAGTATGGGGAACAGGGAAGGGTGGCAGCCCCAGCATTTT
>TRBJ1-3|.|.|TRBV6-4
CASSDSSSGKVGTRYYAAGNTIYF
TGTGCCAGCAGTGACAGCTCATCGGGGAAGGTTGGAACAAGGTACTATGCAGCTGGAAACACCATATATTTT
>TRBJ1-2|many|.|TRBV2
CASSDMAGNGYTF
TGTGCCAGCAGTGATATGGCAGGGAATGGCTACACCTTC
>TRBJ1-2|few|.|TRBV2
CASSGYGYTF
TGTGCCAGCAGTGGCTATGGCTACACCTTC
>TRBJ1-2|many|.|TRBV28
CASSLWQGPTNYGYTF
TGTGCCAGCAGTTTATGGCAGGGGCCCACTAACTATGGCTACACCTTC
>TRBJ2-2|many|.|TRBV11-3
CASSLVAGGTGELFF
TGTGCCAGCAGCTTAGTTGCTGGGGGTACCGGGGAGCTGTTTTTT
>TRBJ2-1|many|TRBD2|TRBV20-1
CSARGPLAGGATFVGEQFF
TGCAGTGCTAGAGGTCCACTAGCGGGGGGGGCCACGTTTGTAGGTGAGCAGTTCTTC
>TRBJ2-2|many|.|TRBV11-2
CASSSRVALLFF
TGTGCCAGCAGCTCCAGGGTAGCCCTCCTGTTTTTT
>TRBJ1-1|many|.|TRBV20-1
CSARPGGVNTEAFF
TGCAGTGCTAGGCCGGGTGGGGTGAACACTGAAGCTTTCTTT
>TRBJ2-2|many|.|TRBV11-2
CASSSTSKGVNGTGELFF
TGTGCCAGCAGCTCCACCTCGAAGGGTGTGAACGGCACCGGGGAGCTGTTTTTT
>TRBJ2-1|many|TRBD2|TRBV10-3
CAISDVASGANEQFF
TGTGCCATCAGTGACGTGGCTAGCGGGGCTAATGAGCAGTTCTTC
>TRBJ2-5|many|TRBD1|TRBV5-1
CASKMGQGKETQYF
TGCGCCAGCAAAATGGGACAGGGGAAAGAGACCCAGTACTTC
>TRBJ2-5|many|TRBD1|TRBV20-1
CSARDRDETQYF
TGCAGTGCTCGCGACAGGGACGAGACCCAGTACTTC
>TRBJ1-6|many|.|TRBV15
CATSKRPDSYNSPLHF
TGTGCCACCAGCAAGCGACCTGACTCCTATAATTCACCCCTCCACTTT
>TRBJ1-6|many|.|TRBV7-2
CASSRRERWDSPLHF
TGTGCCAGCAGCCGTAGGGAAAGGTGGGATTCACCCCTCCACTTT
>TRBJ1-2|many|TRBD1|TRBV2
CASSQGVNYGYTF
TGTGCCAGCAGCCAGGGGGTAAACTATGGCTACACCTTC
>TRBJ2-2|few|.|TRBV2
CASSERRGKGNTGELFF
TGTGCCAGCAGTGAAAGGAGGGGGAAAGGGAACACCGGGGAGCTGTTTTTT
>TRBJ2-7|few|.|TRBV6-6
CASSYSDAGSSEQYF
TGTGCCAGCAGTTACTCGGACGCAGGTTCGTCCGAGCAGTACTTC
>TRBJ1-2|many|TRBD1|TRBV18
CASSADRGVGYTF
TGTGCCAGCTCAGCTGACAGGGGCGTCGGCTACACCTTC
>TRBJ2-5|many|TRBD1|TRBV7-2
CASSGPGTGGLKTQYF
TGTGCCAGCAGCGGTCCCGGGACAGGGGGACTTAAGACCCAGTACTTC
>TRBJ2-1|many|.|TRBV5-1
CASTRGGANNEQFF
TGCGCCAGCACCAGGGGAGGGGCGAACAATGAGCAGTTCTTC
>TRBJ1-2|many|.|TRBV20-1
CSARGATNYGYTF
TGCAGTGCTAGAGGGGCTACTAACTATGGCTACACCTTC
>TRBJ2-7|many|.|TRBV5-1
CASSSRTDYEQYF
TGCGCCAGCAGCTCCCGGACAGACTACGAGCAGTACTTC
>TRBJ2-3|few|TRBD2|TRBV3-1
CATDGGARTDTQYF
TGTGCCACCGACGGGGGGGCTCGCACAGATACGCAGTATTTT
>TRBJ2-6|many|.|TRBV5-1
CASSLGGGAGANVLTF
TGCGCCAGCAGCTTGGGAGGCGGCGCTGGGGCCAACGTCCTGACTTTC
>TRBJ1-5|many|TRBD1|TRBV5-1
CASSWGTESNQPQHF
TGCGCCAGCAGCTGGGGGACAGAGAGCAATCAGCCCCAGCATTTT
>TRBJ2-7|many|.|TRBV6-5
CASSTVRGEQYF
TGTGCCAGCAGTACCGTCAGGGGCGAGCAGTACTTC
>TRBJ2-7|.|TRBD1|TRBV10-2
CASKPPDRVYEQYF
TGCGCCAGCAAACCACCGGACAGGGTCTACGAGCAGTACTTC
>TRBJ2-1|many|.|TRBV5-1
CASSSTARGNEQFF
TGCGCCAGCAGCTCAACGGCCCGGGGCAATGAGCAGTTCTTC
>TRBJ1-1|few|.|TRBV5-1
CASSLVEGRRTEAFF
TGCGCCAGCAGCTTAGTGGAGGGGAGACGCACTGAAGCTTTCTTT
>TRBJ2-3|many|.|TRBV7-2
CASNRWGAPGEDTQYF
TGTGCCAGCAACCGGTGGGGGGCGCCCGGGGAAGATACGCAGTATTTT
>TRBJ2-1|many|TRBD2|TRBV5-1
CASSFGSSGGHDEQFF
TGCGCCAGCAGCTTCGGTTCTAGCGGGGGACATGATGAGCAGTTCTTC
>TRBJ2-2|many|TRBD1|TRBV5-1
CASSETGGTGELFF
TGCGCCAGCAGCGAAACAGGGGGCACCGGGGAGCTGTTTTTT
>TRBJ1-3|few|.|TRBV6-6
CASSAVAESVTIYF
TGTGCCAGCAGTGCCGTAGCTGAGTCCGTCACCATATATTTT
>TRBJ2-1|.|.|TRBV20-1
CSADRVGRTYNEQFF
TGCAGTGCCGATCGAGTGGGGCGAACCTACAATGAGCAGTTCTTC
>TRBJ2-1|few|.|TRBV5-1
CASSLEGQEQFF
TGCGCCAGCAGCTTGGAGGGCCAAGAGCAGTTCTTC
>TRBJ2-1|many|TRBD2|TRBV15
CATNQPGGASYNEQFF
TGTGCTACCAACCAACCCGGGGGGGCTTCTTACAATGAGCAGTTCTTC
>TRBJ2-3|few|TRBD2|TRBV20-1
CSARGLGFTDTQYF
TGCAGTGCTAGGGGACTAGGGTTTACAGATACGCAGTATTTT